This section outlines one TCR beta chain sequence together with its context. What antigen it recognizes has not been identified. From each donor, an approximately 2.3 ml peripheral blood sample was drawn into PAXgene tubes and stored at -80 degrees C. Total RNA was isolated from whole blood with the PAXgene blood miRNA kit on an automated QIAcube, without T cell sorting. Peripheral blood from monozygotic twin pairs concordant or discordant for inflammatory bowel disease was subjected to deep TCRalpha and TCRbeta repertoire profiling with unique molecular barcoding. Smoking habits were recorded for all twin pairs, and each individual was classified as a current, former or never smoker. This specimen comes from a study of monozygotic twins with inflammatory bowel disease (dated 2019 in TCRdb). With regard to the full study: The complete study included 28 monozygotic twin pairs: 19 IBD-discordant Danish pairs and nine German pairs, of which four were IBD-concordant and five were IBD-discordant. Each individual had, on average, about 151 000 unique TCRalpha sequences and 181 000 unique TCRbeta sequences available for analysis. Within discordant pairs, disease-associated traits were sought mainly by comparing IBD patients with their genetically identical healthy co-twins.

Here is what the overall study found, with its caveats: The analysis was unable to tell different T cell subtypes apart. Compared with healthy twins, IBD patients shared fewer clonotypes with other individuals, and the difference was most pronounced in patients with signs of disease activity. Repertoire similarity did not differ between concordant and discordant twins, which could be due to limited statistical power. Background noise and inter-individual variability may have been introduced into the repertoires by the differing immunosuppressive treatments among patients. A decrease in TCRbeta repertoire diversity, as measured by inverse Simpson index, was observed in IBD patients compared with their healthy co-twins. The results gave no support for a single strong signal or clonotype linked to IBD.

Libraries were made using 5' RACE. The input for every TCR library was roughly 3,300 ng of total RNA. For each sample, cDNA was synthesized in eight separate reactions using SMARTScribe reverse transcriptase. Unique molecular identifiers containing a 6-nucleotide sample barcode were introduced through template switching during cDNA synthesis. Amplification of TCRalpha and TCRbeta cDNA involved two nested PCRs of 16 and 9 cycles, and each PCR was followed by bead purification. Before amplification, the cDNA was treated with uracil DNA-glycosylase and purified using the QIAquick PCR purification kit. In the second PCR, Illumina TruSeq-compatible adapters and sample-specific barcodes were added. TapeStation and Qubit were used to check library quality and concentration, and 5 to 5.5 ng of each library was pooled. Sequencing of pooled libraries was carried out on an Illumina HiSeq2500 single-index Rapid Run using 2 x 100 bp reads and custom sequencing primers. The paper's data handling went like this. PCR and sequencing errors were corrected by UMI-based consensus assembly using MiGEC version 1.2.6. MiXCR version 2.1.1 handled V(D)J alignment, clonotype assembly and CDR3 extraction. Normalisation of gene usage, clonotype sharing and MAIT/NKT TCR abundance was achieved by analysing the top 1000, 10 000 and 20 000 clonotypes per sample. After downsampling to 27 000 UMIs, diversity was calculated as the inverse Simpson index using the vegan R package. Paired Mann-Whitney U tests on discordant twin pairs were used, with Benjamini-Hochberg multiple-testing correction. TCRdb reprocessed the reads, and each CDR3 protein sequence is entered once, without DNA. The V and J calls come from TCRdb's annotation, not from the publication. This sample's table carries approximately 330,000 distinct CDR3 sequences. Jointly, the top ten make up under 2.5% of the sample.

Sequencing was performed on blood. The TCR was taken from a human donor with ulcerative colitis or Crohn's disease, or a healthy co-twin of an affected twin (not recorded which).

CDR3 reads: CASGTGRSYNEQFF. Here the chain combines TRBV6-2 or TRBV6-3 and TRBJ2-1. Reading from cysteine to phenylalanine, the CDR3 counts 14 amino acids. DNA for this receptor is not on file. Based on the germline V gene, the CDR1 and CDR2 sequences are MNHEY and SVGEGT.